This TCR beta chain originates from a study of cytomegalovirus exposure and HLA in healthy donors. The PCR employed 60 Vbeta primers together with 13 Jbeta primers. Assay: immunoSEQ multiplex PCR; the TCRdb copy retains only in-frame clones and omits some. This sample has approximately 170,000 clones, with roughly 79% found just once. Germline V lookup: CDR1 SGHNT, CDR2 YENEEA. This CDR3 contains 15 residues. V gave up 5 bases and J gave up 4 bases; unmatched junction bases: 8. This sequence was found in a man aged 35 to 55 in good health and CMV-seronegative. The sample was PBMCs. The chain recombines TRBV11-3 with TRBJ2-3, with 8 bases aligning to TRBD1. CDR3 loop: CASSRIQGAADTQYF. The CDR3 bases are TGTGCCAGCAGCAGAATCCAGGGGGCGGCAGATACGCAGTATTTT. The whole variable domain, filled in from reference TRBV11-3 and TRBJ2-3, reads EAGVVQSPRYKIIEKKQPVAFWCNPISGHNTLYWYLQNLGQGPELLIRYENEEAVDDSQLPKDRFSAERLKGVDSTLKIQPAELGDSAVYLCASSRIQGAADTQYFGPGTRLTVL.